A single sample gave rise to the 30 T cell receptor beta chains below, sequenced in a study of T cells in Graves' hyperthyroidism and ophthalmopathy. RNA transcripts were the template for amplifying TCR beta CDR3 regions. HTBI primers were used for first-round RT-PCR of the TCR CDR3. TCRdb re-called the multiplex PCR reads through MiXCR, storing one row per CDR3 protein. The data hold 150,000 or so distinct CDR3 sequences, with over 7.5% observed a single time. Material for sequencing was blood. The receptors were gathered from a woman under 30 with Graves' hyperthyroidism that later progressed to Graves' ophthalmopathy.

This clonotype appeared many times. The CDR3, as DNA: TGTGCCAGCGGAAGGGGATACGGGCAGGGCACCTACAATGAGCAGTTCTTC. It yields the protein CASGRGYGQGTYNEQFF. V usage is TRBV2 and J usage is TRBJ2-1, with D perhaps matching TRBD1 (5 bases). This CDR3 has 17 residues. V gave up 8 bases and J gave up 2 bases, with 22 bases separating them. The germline gives CDR1 SNHLY, CDR2 FYNNEI.

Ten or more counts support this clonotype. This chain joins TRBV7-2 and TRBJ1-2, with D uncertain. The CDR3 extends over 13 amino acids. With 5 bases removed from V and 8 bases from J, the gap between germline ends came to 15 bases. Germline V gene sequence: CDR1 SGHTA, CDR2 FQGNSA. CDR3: CASSPMAREGYTF. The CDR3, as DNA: TGTGCCAGCAGCCCAATGGCCAGAGAAGGCTACACCTTC.

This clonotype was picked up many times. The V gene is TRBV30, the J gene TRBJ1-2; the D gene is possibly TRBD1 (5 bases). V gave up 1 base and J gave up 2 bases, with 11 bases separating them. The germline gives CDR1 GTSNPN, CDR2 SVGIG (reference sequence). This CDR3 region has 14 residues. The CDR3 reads CAWSAGAENYGYTF. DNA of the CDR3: TGTGCCTGGAGTGCTGGGGCGGAAAACTATGGCTACACCTTC.

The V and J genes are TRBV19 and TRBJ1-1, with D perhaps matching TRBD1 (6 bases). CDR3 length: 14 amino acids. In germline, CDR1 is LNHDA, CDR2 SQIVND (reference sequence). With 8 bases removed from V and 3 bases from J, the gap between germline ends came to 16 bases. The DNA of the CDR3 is TGTGCCAGTTCAGGGGAGCCAGACCACACTGAAGCTTTCTTT. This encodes CASSGEPDHTEAFF.

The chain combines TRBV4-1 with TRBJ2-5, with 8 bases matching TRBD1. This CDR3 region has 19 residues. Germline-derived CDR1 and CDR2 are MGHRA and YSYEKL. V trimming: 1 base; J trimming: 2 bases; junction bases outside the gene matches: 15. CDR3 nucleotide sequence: TGCGCCAGCAGCCAAGGCCCCCGGAACAGGGGGTTTGATCAAGAGACCCAGTACTTC. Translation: CASSQGPRNRGFDQETQYF.

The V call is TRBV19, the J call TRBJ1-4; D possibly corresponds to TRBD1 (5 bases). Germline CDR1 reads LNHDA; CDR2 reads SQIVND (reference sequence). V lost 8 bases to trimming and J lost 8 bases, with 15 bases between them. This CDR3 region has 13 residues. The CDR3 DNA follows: TGTGCCAGTTCAGCAGGGCGGGAGGAAAAACTGTTTTTT. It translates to CASSAGREEKLFF.

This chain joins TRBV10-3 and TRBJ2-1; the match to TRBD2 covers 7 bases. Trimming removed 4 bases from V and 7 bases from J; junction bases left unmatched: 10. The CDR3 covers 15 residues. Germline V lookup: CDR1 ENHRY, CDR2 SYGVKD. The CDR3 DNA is TGTGCCATCAGTGTGTTGCGGGGGATCGGTAATGAGCAGTTCTTC. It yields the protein CAISVLRGIGNEQFF.

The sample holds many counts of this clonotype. CDR3 amino acids: CASSRAPGYTF. In nucleotides, the CDR3 is TGTGCCAGCAGTAGAGCCCCTGGCTACACCTTC. The chain employs TRBV12-3 or TRBV12-4 and TRBJ1-2; D unresolved. Trimming took 5 bases from V and 7 from J, leaving 8 bases between them. The CDR3 consists of 11 residues.

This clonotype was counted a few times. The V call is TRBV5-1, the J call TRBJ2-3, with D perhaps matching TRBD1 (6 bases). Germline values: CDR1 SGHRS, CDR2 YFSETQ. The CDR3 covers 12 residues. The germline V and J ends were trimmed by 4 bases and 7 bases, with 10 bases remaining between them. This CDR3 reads CASSPRGYTQYF. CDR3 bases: TGCGCCAGCAGCCCCAGGGGTTATACGCAGTATTTT.

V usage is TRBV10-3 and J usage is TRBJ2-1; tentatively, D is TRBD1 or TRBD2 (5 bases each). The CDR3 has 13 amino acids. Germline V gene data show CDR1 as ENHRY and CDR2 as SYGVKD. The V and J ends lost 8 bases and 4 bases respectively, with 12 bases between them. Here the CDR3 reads CAIRDPGYNEQFF. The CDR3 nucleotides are TGTGCCATCCGGGACCCGGGGTACAATGAGCAGTTCTTC.

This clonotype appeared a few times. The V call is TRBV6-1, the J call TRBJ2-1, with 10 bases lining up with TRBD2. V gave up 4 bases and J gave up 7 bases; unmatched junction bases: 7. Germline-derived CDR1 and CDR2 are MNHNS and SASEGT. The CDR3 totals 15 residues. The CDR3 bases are TGTGCCAGCAGTGTTTTAGCGGGAGGTTCGAATGAGCAGTTCTTC. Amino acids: CASSVLAGGSNEQFF.

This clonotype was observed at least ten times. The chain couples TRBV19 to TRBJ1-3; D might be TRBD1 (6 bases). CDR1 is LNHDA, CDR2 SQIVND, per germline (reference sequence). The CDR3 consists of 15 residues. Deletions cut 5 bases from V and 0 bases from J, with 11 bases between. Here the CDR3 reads CASSVTGASGNTIYF. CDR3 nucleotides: TGTGCCAGTAGTGTAACGGGGGCCTCTGGAAACACCATATATTTT.

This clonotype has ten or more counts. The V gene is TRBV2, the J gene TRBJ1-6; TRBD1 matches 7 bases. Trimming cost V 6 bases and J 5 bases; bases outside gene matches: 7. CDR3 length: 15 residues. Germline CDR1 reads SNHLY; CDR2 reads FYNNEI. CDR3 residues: CASSLQGIHNSPLHF. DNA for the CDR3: TGTGCCAGCAGCCTACAGGGGATCCATAATTCACCCCTCCACTTT. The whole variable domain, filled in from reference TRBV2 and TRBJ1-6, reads EPEVTQTPSHQVTQMGQEVILRCVPISNHLYFYWYRQILGQKVEFLVSFYNNEISEKSEIFDDQFSVERPDGSNFTLKIRSTKLEDSAMYFCASSLQGIHNSPLHFGNGTRLTVT.

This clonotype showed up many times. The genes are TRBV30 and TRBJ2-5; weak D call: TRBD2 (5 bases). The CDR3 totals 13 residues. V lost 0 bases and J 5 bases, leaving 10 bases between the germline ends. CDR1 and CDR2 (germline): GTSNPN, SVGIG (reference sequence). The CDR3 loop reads CAWSVTSVETQYF. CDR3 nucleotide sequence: TGTGCCTGGAGTGTAACTAGTGTGGAGACCCAGTACTTC.

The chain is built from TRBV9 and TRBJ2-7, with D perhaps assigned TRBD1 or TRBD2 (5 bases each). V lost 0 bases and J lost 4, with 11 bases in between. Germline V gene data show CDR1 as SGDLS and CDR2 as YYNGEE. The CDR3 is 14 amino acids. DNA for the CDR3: TGTGCCAGCAGCGTAGGTGGGGGAGAGTACGAGCAGTACTTC. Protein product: CASSVGGGEYEQYF. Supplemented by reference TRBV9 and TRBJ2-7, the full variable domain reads DSGVTQTPKHLITATGQRVTLRCSPRSGDLSVYWYQQSLDQGLQFLIQYYNGEERAKGNILERFSAQQFPDLHSELNLSSLELGDSALYFCASSVGGGEYEQYFGPGTRLTVT.

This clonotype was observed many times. CDR3 sequence (DNA): TGTGCCACCAAGAGGATCTTGAACACTGAAGCTTTCTTT. The encoded protein is CATKRILNTEAFF. V usage is TRBV27 and J usage is TRBJ1-1, with D uncertain. V lost 10 bases and J lost 0, with 12 bases in between. Per germline, CDR1 MNHEY and CDR2 SMNVEV (reference sequence). The CDR3 consists of 13 residues.

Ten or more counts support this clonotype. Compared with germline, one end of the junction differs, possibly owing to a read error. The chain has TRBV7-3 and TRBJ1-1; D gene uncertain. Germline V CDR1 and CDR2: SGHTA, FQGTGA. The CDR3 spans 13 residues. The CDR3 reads CASSLMGNTEAFF. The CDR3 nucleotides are TGTGCCAGCAGTTTAATGGGGAACACTGAAGCTTTCTTT. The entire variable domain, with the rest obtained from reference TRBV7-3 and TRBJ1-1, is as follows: GAGVSQTPSNKVTEKGKYVELRCDPISGHTALYWYRQSLGQGPEFLIYFQGTGAADDSGLPNDRFFAVRPEGSVSTLKIQRTERGDSAVYLCASSLMGNTEAFFGQGTRLTVV.

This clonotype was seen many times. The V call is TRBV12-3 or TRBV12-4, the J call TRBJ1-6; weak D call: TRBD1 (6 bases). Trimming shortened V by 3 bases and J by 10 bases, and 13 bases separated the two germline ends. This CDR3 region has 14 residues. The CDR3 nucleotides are TGTGCCAGCAGTTTGAGGGGGGACGAGTCACCCCTCCACTTT. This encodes CASSLRGDESPLHF.

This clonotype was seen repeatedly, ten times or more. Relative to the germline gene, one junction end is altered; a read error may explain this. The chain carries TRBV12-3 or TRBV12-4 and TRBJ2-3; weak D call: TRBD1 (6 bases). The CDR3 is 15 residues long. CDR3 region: CASSFSGTNTDTQYF. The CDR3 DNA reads TGCGCCAGCAGTTTCTCTGGGACAAACACAGATACGCAGTATTTT.

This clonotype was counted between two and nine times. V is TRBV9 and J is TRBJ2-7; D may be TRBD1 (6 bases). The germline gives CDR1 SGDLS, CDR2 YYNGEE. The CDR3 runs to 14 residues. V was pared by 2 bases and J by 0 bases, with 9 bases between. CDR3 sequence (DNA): TGTGCCAGCAGCGTCGGACAGCTCTCCTACGAGCAGTACTTC. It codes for CASSVGQLSYEQYF.

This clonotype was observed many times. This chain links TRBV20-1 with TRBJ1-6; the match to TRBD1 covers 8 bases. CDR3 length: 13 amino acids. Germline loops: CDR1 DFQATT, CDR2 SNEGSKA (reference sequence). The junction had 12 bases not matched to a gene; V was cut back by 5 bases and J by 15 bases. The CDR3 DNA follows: TGCAGTGCTCCGGACAGGGTGATCCCGCTCCTCCACTTT. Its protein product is CSAPDRVIPLLHF.

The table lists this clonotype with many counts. The CDR3 sequence: CASSQAYLDGYTF. As DNA, the CDR3 is TGTGCCAGCAGCCAAGCCTACTTAGATGGCTACACCTTC. The chain employs TRBV3-1 and TRBJ1-2; D is unclear. Germline V gene lookup returns CDR1 LGHDT and CDR2 YNNKEL (reference sequence). This CDR3 has 13 residues. V was cut by 1 base and J by 6 bases, with 9 bases left in between.

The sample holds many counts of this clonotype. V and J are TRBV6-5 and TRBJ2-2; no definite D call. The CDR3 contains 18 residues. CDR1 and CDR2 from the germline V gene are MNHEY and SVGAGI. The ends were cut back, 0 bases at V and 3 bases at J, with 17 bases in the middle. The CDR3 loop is CASSYSRSPLVYTGELFF. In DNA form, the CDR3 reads TGTGCCAGCAGTTACTCTAGGTCTCCGTTGGTCTACACCGGGGAGCTGTTTTTT.

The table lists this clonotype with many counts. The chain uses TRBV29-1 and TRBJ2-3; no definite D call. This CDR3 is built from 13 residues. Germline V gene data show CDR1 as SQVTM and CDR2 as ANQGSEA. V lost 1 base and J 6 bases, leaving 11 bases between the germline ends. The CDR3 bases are TGCAGCGTTGAAGGTTCCCAAGCGGATACGCAGTATTTT. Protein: CSVEGSQADTQYF.

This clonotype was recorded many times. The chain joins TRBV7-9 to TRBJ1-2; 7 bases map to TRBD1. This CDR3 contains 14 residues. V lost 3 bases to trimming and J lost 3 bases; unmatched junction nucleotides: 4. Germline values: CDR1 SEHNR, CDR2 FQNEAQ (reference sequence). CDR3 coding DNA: TGTGCCAGCAGCTTTGGTCAGGGGGACTATGGCTACACCTTC. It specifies CASSFGQGDYGYTF.

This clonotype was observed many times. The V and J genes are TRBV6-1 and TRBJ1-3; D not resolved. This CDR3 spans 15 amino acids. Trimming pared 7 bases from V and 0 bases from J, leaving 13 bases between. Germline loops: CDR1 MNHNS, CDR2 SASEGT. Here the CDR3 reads CASTYIGISGNTIYF. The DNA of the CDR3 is TGTGCCAGCACCTATATTGGCATCTCTGGAAACACCATATATTTT.

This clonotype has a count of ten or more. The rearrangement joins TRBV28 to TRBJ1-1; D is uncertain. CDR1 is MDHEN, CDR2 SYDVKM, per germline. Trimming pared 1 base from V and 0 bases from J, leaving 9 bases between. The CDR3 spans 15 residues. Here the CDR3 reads CASSLLEGMNTEAFF. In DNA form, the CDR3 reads TGTGCCAGCAGTTTATTAGAGGGCATGAACACTGAAGCTTTCTTT.

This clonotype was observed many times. The CDR3 sequence: CASGWGLNEQFF. DNA of the CDR3: TGTGCCAGCGGGTGGGGCCTAAATGAGCAGTTCTTC. This rearrangement joins TRBV3-1 to TRBJ2-1, with D possibly TRBD1 on 5 matching bases. This CDR3 is built from 12 residues. Between the trimmed V and J ends, which lost 8 bases and 7 bases, there was a span of 12 bases. The germline V gene encodes CDR1 LGHDT and CDR2 YNNKEL (reference sequence).

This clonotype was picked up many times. The CDR3 region has the DNA TGTGCCAGCAGCACCCTAAGCCTGACTCTAGCGAACACCGGGGAGCTGTTTTTT. Translating it yields CASSTLSLTLANTGELFF. The chain joins TRBV7-9 to TRBJ2-2, with D unclear. V lost 5 bases to trimming and J lost 0 bases, with 19 bases between them. This CDR3 comprises 18 residues. Germline V gene sequence: CDR1 SEHNR, CDR2 FQNEAQ (reference sequence).

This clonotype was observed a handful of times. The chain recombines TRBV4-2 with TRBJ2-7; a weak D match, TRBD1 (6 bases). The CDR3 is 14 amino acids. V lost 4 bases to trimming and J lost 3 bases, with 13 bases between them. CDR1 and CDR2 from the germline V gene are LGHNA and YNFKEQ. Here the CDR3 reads CASSPNKGVYEQYF. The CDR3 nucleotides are TGTGCCAGCAGCCCAAACAAGGGGGTCTACGAGCAGTACTTC.